The rows below give T cell receptor beta chains drawn from one sample of a study of shared clonotypes between healthy human individuals. The method was immunoSEQ multiplex PCR; TCRdb's version includes in-frame clones alone and lacks a portion of them. The sample includes about 1.5 million clones, about 96% of them seen just once. The material sequenced was naive CD4+ T cells sorted from blood. Every receptor here comes from a man aged 30 to 45 in good health. Each CDR3 is given with its conserved first and last residue. A D gene is named only where the DNA matches it firmly. Size is stated for part of the rows, as once, few or many counts, or as a class when the clone is expanded.

>-|TRBJ2-2|TRBV4-3|-
CASSQAWRDYTGELFF
TGCGCCAGCAGCCAAGCATGGCGGGACTACACCGGGGAGCTGTTTTTT
>-|TRBJ2-7|TRBV19|-
CASSIDSGRPYEQYF
TGTGCCAGTAGTATAGATAGCGGCCGCCCCTACGAGCAGTACTTC
>-|TRBJ2-5|TRBV30|-
CAWSGPNETQYF
TGTGCCTGGAGCGGGCCGAATGAGACCCAGTACTTC
>-|TRBJ1-4|TRBV4-2|-
CASSQMRGANEKLFF
TGTGCCAGCAGCCAAATGCGAGGAGCTAATGAAAAACTGTTTTTT
>-|TRBJ1-5|TRBV7-9|-
CASSDPSSNQPQHF
TGTGCCAGCAGCGACCCGAGTAGCAATCAGCCCCAGCATTTT
>-|TRBJ2-7|TRBV6-5|TRBD1
CASSYTRQGNYEQYF
TGTGCCAGCAGTTACACCCGACAGGGGAACTACGAGCAGTACTTC
>-|TRBJ2-1|TRBV4-1|-
CASSRAPGRSSSYNEQFF
TGCGCCAGCAGCCGAGCCCCGGGACGGTCAAGCTCCTACAATGAGCAGTTCTTC
>-|TRBJ2-3|TRBV7-6|TRBD2
CASSLDSWTSGTTDTQYF
TGTGCCAGCAGCTTAGATTCGTGGACTAGCGGAACCACAGATACGCAGTATTTT
>-|TRBJ2-4|TRBV9|-
CASSVQDLNIQYF
TGTGCCAGCAGCGTACAGGACCTAAACATTCAGTACTTC
>-|TRBJ2-3|TRBV5-5|-
CASSLRGYTQYF
TGTGCCAGCAGCCTAAGGGGTTATACGCAGTATTTT
>-|TRBJ2-7|TRBV28|-
CASSKTDPFPEQYF
TGTGCCAGCAGTAAGACGGACCCCTTCCCCGAGCAGTACTTC
>-|TRBJ2-6|TRBV14|-
CASSTRGTSYSGANVLTF
TGTGCCAGCAGCACCCGCGGGACGTCCTACTCTGGGGCCAACGTCCTGACTTTC
>-|TRBJ1-1|TRBV7-3|TRBD1
CASSLVMTGSTEAFF
TGTGCCAGCAGCTTAGTGATGACAGGGTCTACTGAAGCTTTCTTT
>few|TRBJ1-5|TRBV29-1|-
CSVEGREGQPQHF
TGCAGCGTGGAAGGACGGGAAGGGCAGCCCCAGCATTTT
>-|TRBJ1-1|TRBV4-3|TRBD1
CASSLTGEGRTEAFF
TGCGCCAGCAGCTTGACAGGGGAAGGGCGCACTGAAGCTTTCTTT
>-|TRBJ2-1|TRBV11-3|TRBD1
CASSPYFAGGNEQFF
TGTGCCAGCAGCCCCTACTTTGCAGGGGGCAATGAGCAGTTCTTC
>-|TRBJ2-3|TRBV7-2|TRBD2
CASSLVSTSGRTDTQYF
TGTGCCAGCAGCTTAGTTAGTACTAGCGGACGCACAGATACGCAGTATTTT
>-|TRBJ2-5|TRBV9|-
CASSGAGAETQYF
TGTGCCAGCAGCGGGGCGGGGGCAGAGACCCAGTACTTC
>-|TRBJ2-5|TRBV2|TRBD1
CASSGRGPGETQYF
TGTGCCAGCAGTGGCAGGGGGCCGGGTGAGACCCAGTACTTC
>-|TRBJ2-2|TRBV4-1|-
CASSHRAIGTAGELFF
TGCGCCAGCAGCCACCGGGCCATAGGTACGGCCGGGGAGCTGTTTTTT
>-|TRBJ2-5|TRBV10-2|TRBD2
CASSGGLAGGWETQYF
TGCGCCAGCAGTGGGGGACTAGCGGGAGGCTGGGAGACCCAGTACTTC
>-|TRBJ2-3|TRBV7-3|-
CASSDSGGNTQYF
TGTGCCAGCAGCGACTCCGGGGGCAATACGCAGTATTTT
>-|TRBJ2-7|TRBV28|-
CASSPTGEGVQYF
TGTGCCAGCAGTCCGACAGGGGAGGGGGTGCAGTACTTC
>-|TRBJ2-7|TRBV7-9|-
CASSWGAGTSSYEQYF
TGTGCCAGCAGCTGGGGAGCCGGGACTTCATCCTACGAGCAGTACTTC
>once|TRBJ2-1|TRBV10-1|TRBD1
CASSTPGQEDNEQFF
TGCGCCAGCAGCACCCCGGGACAGGAAGACAATGAGCAGTTCTTC
>-|TRBJ1-1|TRBV7-9|-
CASSLALPHAFF
TGTGCCAGCAGCTTAGCCCTCCCCCATGCTTTCTTT
>-|TRBJ2-7|TRBV9|-
CASSPGSYSLYEQYF
TGTGCCAGCAGCCCCGGGAGTTATAGTCTCTACGAGCAGTACTTC
>-|TRBJ2-6|TRBV27|-
CASSFQASGANVLTF
TGTGCCAGCAGTTTCCAGGCCTCTGGGGCCAACGTCCTGACTTTC
>-|TRBJ2-1|TRBV27|TRBD2
CASLGTSGRGYEQFF
TGTGCCAGCCTTGGGACTAGCGGGAGAGGTTATGAGCAGTTCTTC
>-|TRBJ2-1|TRBV21-1|-
CASSKGNCYNEQFF
TGTGCCAGCAGCAAAGGCAACTGCTACAATGAGCAGTTCTTC
>-|TRBJ2-7|TRBV4-3|TRBD2
CASSQVGAGVYEQYF
TGCGCCAGCAGCCAAGTGGGAGCGGGAGTGTACGAGCAGTACTTC
>-|TRBJ2-4|TRBV29-1|TRBD2
CSVAVGLAGFGLAKNIQYF
TGCAGCGTCGCTGTGGGACTAGCGGGATTCGGACTAGCCAAAAACATTCAGTACTTC
>-|TRBJ2-3|TRBV18|TRBD2
CASSPGLARGTDTQYF
TGTGCCAGCTCACCGGGACTAGCGAGAGGCACAGATACGCAGTATTTT